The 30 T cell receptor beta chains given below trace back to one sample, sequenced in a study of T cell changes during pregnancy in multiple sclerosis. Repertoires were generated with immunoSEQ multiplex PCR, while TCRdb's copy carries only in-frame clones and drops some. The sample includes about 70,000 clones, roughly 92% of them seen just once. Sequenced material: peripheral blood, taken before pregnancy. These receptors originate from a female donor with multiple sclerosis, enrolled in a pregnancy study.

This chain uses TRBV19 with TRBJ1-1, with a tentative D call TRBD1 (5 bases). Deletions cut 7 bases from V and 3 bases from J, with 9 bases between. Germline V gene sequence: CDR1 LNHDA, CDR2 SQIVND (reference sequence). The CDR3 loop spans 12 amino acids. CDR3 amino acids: CASTRGDTEAFF. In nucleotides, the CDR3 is TGTGCCAGTACCCGGGGGGACACTGAAGCTTTCTTT.

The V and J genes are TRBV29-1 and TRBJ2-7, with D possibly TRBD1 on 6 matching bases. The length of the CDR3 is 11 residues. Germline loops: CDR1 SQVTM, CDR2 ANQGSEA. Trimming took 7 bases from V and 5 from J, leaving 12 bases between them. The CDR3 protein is CSAEQGNEQYF. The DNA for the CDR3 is TGCAGCGCCGAGCAGGGGAACGAGCAGTACTTC.

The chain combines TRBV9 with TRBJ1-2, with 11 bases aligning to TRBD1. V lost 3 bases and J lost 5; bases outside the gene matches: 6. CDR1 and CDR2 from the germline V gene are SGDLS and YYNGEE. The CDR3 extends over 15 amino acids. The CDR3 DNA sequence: TGTGCCAGCAGCGCAAGGACAGGGGGCCGGTATGGCTACACCTTC. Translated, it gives CASSARTGGRYGYTF. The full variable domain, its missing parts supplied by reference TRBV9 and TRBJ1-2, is DSGVTQTPKHLITATGQRVTLRCSPRSGDLSVYWYQQSLDQGLQFLIQYYNGEERAKGNILERFSAQQFPDLHSELNLSSLELGDSALYFCASSARTGGRYGYTFGSGTRLTVV.

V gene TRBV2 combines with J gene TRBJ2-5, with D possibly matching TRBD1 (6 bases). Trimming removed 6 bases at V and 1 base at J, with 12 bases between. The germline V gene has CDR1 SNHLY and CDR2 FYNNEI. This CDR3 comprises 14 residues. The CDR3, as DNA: TGTGCCAGCAGGGTGGACAGCCTCCAAGAGACCCAGTACTTC. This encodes CASRVDSLQETQYF.

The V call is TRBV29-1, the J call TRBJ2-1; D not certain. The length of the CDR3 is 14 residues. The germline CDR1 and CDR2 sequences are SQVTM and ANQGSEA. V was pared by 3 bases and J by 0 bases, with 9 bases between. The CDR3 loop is CSVDEASSYNEQFF. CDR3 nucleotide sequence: TGCAGCGTTGACGAAGCGAGCTCCTACAATGAGCAGTTCTTC.

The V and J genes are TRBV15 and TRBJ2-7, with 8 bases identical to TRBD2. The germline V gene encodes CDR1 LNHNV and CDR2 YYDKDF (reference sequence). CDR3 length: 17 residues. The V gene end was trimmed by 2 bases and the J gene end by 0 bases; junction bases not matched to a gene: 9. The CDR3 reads CATSRPSVAGSSYEQYF. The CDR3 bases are TGTGCCACCAGCAGACCTTCAGTAGCGGGGAGCTCCTACGAGCAGTACTTC.

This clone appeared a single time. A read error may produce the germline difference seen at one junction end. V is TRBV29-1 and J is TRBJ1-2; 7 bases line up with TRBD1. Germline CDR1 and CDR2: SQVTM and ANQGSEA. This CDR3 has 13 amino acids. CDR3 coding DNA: TGCAGCATTGACCGTCCCGGGACAGAAGGTGGAGGGTTC. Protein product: CSIDRPGTEGGGF.

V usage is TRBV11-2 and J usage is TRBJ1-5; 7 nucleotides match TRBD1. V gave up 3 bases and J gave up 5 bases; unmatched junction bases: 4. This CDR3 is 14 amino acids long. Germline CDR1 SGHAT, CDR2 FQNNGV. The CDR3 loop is CASSLDRSDQPQHF. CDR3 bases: TGTGCCAGCAGCTTGGACAGGTCGGATCAGCCCCAGCATTTT.

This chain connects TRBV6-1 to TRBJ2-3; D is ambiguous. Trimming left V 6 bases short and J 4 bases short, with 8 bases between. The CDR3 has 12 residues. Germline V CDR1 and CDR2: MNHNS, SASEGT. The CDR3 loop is CASRRLADTQYF. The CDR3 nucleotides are TGTGCCAGCAGGCGATTGGCAGATACGCAGTATTTT.

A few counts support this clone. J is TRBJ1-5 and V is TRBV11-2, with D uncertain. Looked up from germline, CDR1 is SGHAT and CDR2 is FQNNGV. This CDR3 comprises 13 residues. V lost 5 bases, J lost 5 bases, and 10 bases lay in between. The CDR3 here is CASSLGADQPQHF. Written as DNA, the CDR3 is TGTGCCAGCAGCCTTGGTGCAGATCAGCCCCAGCATTTT. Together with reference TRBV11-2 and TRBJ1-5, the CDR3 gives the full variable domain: EAGVAQSPRYKIIEKRQSVAFWCNPISGHATLYWYQQILGQGPKLLIQFQNNGVVDDSQLPKDRFSAERLKGVDSTLKIQPAKLEDSAVYLCASSLGADQPQHFGDGTRLSIL.

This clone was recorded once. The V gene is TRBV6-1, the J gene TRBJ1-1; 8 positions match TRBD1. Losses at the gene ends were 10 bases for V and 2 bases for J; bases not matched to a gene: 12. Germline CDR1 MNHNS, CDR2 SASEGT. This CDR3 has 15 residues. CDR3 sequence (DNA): TGTGCCATTCGCCCTGGACAGGGCGGAAACACTGAAGCTTTCTTT. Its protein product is CAIRPGQGGNTEAFF.

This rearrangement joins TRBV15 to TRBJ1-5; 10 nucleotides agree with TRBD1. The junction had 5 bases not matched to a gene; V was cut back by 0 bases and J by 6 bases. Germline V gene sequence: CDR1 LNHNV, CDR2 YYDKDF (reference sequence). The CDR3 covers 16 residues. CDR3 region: CATSRERDRGIQPQHF. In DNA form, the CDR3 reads TGTGCCACCAGCAGAGAGAGGGACAGGGGAATTCAGCCCCAGCATTTT.

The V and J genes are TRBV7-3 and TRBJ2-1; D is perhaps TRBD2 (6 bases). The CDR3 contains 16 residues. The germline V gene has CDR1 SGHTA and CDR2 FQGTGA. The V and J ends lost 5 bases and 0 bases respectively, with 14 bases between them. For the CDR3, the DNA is TGTGCCAGCAGCGACGGAGGAGGGAGCTCCTACAATGAGCAGTTCTTC. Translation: CASSDGGGSSYNEQFF.

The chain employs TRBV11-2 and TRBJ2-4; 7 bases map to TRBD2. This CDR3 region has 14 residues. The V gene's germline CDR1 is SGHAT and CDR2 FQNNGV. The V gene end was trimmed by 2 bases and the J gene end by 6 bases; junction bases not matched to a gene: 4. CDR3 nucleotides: TGTGCCAGCAGCTTAACCAGGGAGGGAAACATTCAGTACTTC. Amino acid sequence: CASSLTREGNIQYF.

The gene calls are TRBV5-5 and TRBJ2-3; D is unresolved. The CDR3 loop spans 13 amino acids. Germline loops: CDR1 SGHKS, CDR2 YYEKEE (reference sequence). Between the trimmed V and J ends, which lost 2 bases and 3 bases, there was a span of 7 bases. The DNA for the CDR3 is TGTGCCAGCAGCTTATCGGTGACAGATACGCAGTATTTT. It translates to CASSLSVTDTQYF.

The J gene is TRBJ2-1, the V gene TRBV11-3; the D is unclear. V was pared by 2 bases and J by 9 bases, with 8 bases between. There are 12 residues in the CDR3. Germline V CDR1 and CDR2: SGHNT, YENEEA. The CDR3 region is CASSLSSSEQFF. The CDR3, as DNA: TGTGCCAGCAGCTTAAGTAGTAGTGAGCAGTTCTTC.

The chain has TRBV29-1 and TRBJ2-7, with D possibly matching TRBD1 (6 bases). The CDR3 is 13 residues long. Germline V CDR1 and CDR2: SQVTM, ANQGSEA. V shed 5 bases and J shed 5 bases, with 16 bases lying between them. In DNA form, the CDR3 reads TGCAGCGTTATAACCCACAGGGACCACGAGCAGTACTTC. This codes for CSVITHRDHEQYF.

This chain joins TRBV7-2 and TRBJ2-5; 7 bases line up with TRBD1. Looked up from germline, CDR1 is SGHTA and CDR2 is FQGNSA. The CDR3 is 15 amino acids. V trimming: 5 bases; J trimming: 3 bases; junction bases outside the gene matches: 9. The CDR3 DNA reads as TGTGCCAGCAGCATAGGGACAGACTTTGAAGAGACCCAGTACTTC. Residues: CASSIGTDFEETQYF.

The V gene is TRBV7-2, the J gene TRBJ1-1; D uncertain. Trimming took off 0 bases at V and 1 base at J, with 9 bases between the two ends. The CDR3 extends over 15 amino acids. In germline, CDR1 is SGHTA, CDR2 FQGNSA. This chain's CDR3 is CASSLAPSGNTEAFF. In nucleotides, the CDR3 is TGTGCCAGCAGCTTAGCTCCCTCGGGGAACACTGAAGCTTTCTTT.

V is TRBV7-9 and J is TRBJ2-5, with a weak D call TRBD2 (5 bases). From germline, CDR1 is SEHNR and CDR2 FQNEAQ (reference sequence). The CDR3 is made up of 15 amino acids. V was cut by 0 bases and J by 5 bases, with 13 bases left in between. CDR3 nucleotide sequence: TGTGCCAGCAGCTTAGCGTCCGAGGGTTGGGAGACCCAGTACTTC. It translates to CASSLASEGWETQYF.

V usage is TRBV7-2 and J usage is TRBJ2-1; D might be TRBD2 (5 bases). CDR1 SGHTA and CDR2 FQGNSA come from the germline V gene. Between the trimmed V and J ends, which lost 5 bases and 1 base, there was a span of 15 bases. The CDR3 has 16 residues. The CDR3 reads CASSNVRGGSYNEQFF. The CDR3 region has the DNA TGTGCCAGCAGCAACGTCCGAGGCGGGTCCTACAATGAGCAGTTCTTC.

CDR3 in amino acids: CASSQDRSGDYEQYF. CDR3 sequence (DNA): TGCGCCAGCAGCCAAGACCGTAGCGGGGACTACGAGCAGTACTTC. The chain links TRBV4-3 to TRBJ2-7; 8 bases line up with TRBD2. V lost 0 bases to trimming and J lost 3 bases; unmatched junction nucleotides: 4. Germline-derived CDR1 and CDR2 are LGHNA and YSLEER. The CDR3 has 15 residues.

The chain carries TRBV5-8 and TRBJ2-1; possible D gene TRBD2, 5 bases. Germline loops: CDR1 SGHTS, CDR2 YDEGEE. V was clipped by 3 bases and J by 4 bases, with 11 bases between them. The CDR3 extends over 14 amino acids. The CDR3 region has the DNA TGTGCCAGCAGCTCGGGATATAGGTACAATGAGCAGTTCTTC. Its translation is CASSSGYRYNEQFF.

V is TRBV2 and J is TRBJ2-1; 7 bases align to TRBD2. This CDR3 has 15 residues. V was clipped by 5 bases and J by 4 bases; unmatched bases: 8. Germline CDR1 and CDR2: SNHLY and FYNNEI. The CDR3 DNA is TGTGCCAGCAGTATAGGACTAGTCCTATACAATGAGCAGTTCTTC. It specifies CASSIGLVLYNEQFF.

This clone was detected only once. CDR3 sequence reads: CASSNAGGPTNYGYTF. CDR3 nucleotide sequence: TGTGCCAGCAGCAACGCGGGGGGGCCCACTAACTATGGCTACACCTTC. This chain joins TRBV21-1 and TRBJ1-2. TRBV21-1 is labeled a pseudogene. The CDR3 is 16 residues long.

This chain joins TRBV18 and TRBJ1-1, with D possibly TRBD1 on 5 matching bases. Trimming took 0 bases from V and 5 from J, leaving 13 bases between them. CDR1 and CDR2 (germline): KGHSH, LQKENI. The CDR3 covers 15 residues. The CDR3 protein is CASSPPKGDHTEAFF. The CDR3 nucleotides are TGTGCCAGCTCACCACCCAAAGGGGATCATACTGAAGCTTTCTTT.

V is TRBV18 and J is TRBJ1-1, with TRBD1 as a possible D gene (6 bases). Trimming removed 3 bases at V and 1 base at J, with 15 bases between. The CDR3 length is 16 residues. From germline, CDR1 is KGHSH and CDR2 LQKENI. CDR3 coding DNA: TGTGCCAGCTCACCTATTCTGGGACAATCGAACACTGAAGCTTTCTTT. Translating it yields CASSPILGQSNTEAFF. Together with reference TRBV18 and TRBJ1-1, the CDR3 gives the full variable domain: NAGVMQNPRHLVRRRGQEARLRCSPMKGHSHVYWYRQLPEEGLKFMVYLQKENIIDESGMPKERFSAEFPKEGPSILRIQQVVRGDSAAYFCASSPILGQSNTEAFFGQGTRLTVV.

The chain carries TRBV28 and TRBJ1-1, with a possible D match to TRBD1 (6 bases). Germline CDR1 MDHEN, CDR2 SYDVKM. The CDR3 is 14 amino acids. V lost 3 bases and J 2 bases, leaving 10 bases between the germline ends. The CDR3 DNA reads TGTGCCAGCAGTTTGGCAGGGGTAAACACTGAAGCTTTCTTT. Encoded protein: CASSLAGVNTEAFF. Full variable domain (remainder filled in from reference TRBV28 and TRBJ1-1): DVKVTQSSRYLVKRTGEKVFLECVQDMDHENMFWYRQDPGLGLRLIYFSYDVKMKEKGDIPEGYSVSREKKERFSLILESASTNQTSMYLCASSLAGVNTEAFFGQGTRLTVV.

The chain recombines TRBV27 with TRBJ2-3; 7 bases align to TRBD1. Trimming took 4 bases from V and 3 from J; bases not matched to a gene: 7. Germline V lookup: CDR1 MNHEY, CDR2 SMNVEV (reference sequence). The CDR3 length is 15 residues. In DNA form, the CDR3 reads TGTGCCAGCAGTTACAGGGGAACGGGGACAGATACGCAGTATTTT. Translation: CASSYRGTGTDTQYF.

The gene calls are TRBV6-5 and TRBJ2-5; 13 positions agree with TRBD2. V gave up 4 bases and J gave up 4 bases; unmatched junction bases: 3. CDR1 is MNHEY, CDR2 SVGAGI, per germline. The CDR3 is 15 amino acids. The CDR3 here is CASSSLAGGRETQYF. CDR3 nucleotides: TGTGCCAGCAGTTCACTAGCGGGAGGGAGAGAGACCCAGTACTTC.